The present T cell receptor (beta chain) was sequenced within a study of blood T cell repertoires in COVID-19. Whole-study context: Italy, Spain and the United States were the sources of the convalescent and acute COVID-19 samples. T cells, B-cell-depleted T cells, or PBMCs supplied cDNA or gDNA.

About this clone itself: Other DNA sequences within the sample encode an identical CDR3.

In the authors' methods: Nucleated cell counts were estimated from reference gene primer amplification. The method was immunoSEQ multiplex PCR; TCRdb's version includes in-frame clones alone and lacks a portion of them. The DNA gave D and trimming, while V, J and clone size come from that table. The table has 200,000 or so clones, more than 70% seen once. CDR3 length: 15 amino acids. CDR1 is LNHDA, CDR2 SQIVND, per germline (reference sequence). The ends lost 3 bases at V and 1 base at J; junction bases unmatched: 5. The chain has TRBV19 and TRBJ1-1, with 7 bases lining up with TRBD1. The clonotype originates from a woman aged 55-69 years with acute or convalescent COVID-19. The sequencing sample was made of peripheral blood. The DNA for the CDR3 is TGTGCCAGTAGTATTTCCCACAGGGGGAACACTGAAGCTTTCTTT. Protein sequence: CASSISHRGNTEAFF.